A single sample is the source of the 22 T cell receptor beta chains below, sequenced in a study of STAT5B mutations in CD4+ large granular lymphocyte leukemia. Data came from immunoSEQ multiplex PCR; TCRdb stores just in-frame clones and leaves some out. The sample includes roughly 21,000 clones, about 80% of them seen just once. Sequences were obtained from CD4+ T cells from blood buffy coats. Receptors originate from a human donor in good health.

The CDR3 is CASRLTDPQETQYF. The CDR3 DNA is TGTGCCAGCCGCCTAACGGATCCTCAAGAGACCCAGTACTTC. The chain employs TRBV11-1 and TRBJ2-5; D gene ambiguous. The length of the CDR3 is 14 residues. Germline-derived CDR1 and CDR2 are SGHAT and FQDESV (reference sequence). Trimming removed 8 bases from V and 2 bases from J, with 15 bases in between.

This sequence joins TRBV7-9 and TRBJ2-1; D ambiguous. Per germline, CDR1 SEHNR and CDR2 FQNEAQ (reference sequence). The CDR3 is 15 residues long. The ends were cut back, 2 bases at V and 3 bases at J, with 11 bases in the middle. The CDR3, as DNA: TGTGCCAGCAGCTTAACCATGAGTAACTACAATGAGCAGTTCTTC. The encoded protein is CASSLTMSNYNEQFF.

This clone was counted a few times. This rearrangement joins TRBV19 to TRBJ1-5; D remains ambiguous. Deletions cut 3 bases from V and 2 bases from J, with 8 bases between. The CDR3 sequence is 14 residues long. Germline loops: CDR1 LNHDA, CDR2 SQIVND (reference sequence). The CDR3 region is CASSIPSGNQPQHF. In nucleotides, the CDR3 is TGTGCCAGTAGTATTCCGAGTGGCAATCAGCCCCAGCATTTT.

V and J are TRBV19 and TRBJ2-2; D possibly corresponds to TRBD1 (5 bases). Germline-derived CDR1 and CDR2 are LNHDA and SQIVND (reference sequence). The CDR3 contains 14 residues. The V end was cut by 6 bases, the J end by 7 bases, with 15 bases between. The CDR3 nucleotides are TGTGCCAGTAGCACAGGATTGCAGTACGGGGAGCTGTTTTTT. Translated: CASSTGLQYGELFF.

V and J are TRBV6-4 and TRBJ1-3; the D is unclear. Per germline, CDR1 MRHNA and CDR2 SNTAGT. The germline V and J ends were trimmed by 0 bases and 5 bases, with 17 bases remaining between them. The CDR3 has 17 residues. CDR3 protein: CASSDSTELPSRNTIYF. The DNA for the CDR3 is TGTGCCAGCAGTGACTCGACGGAGCTCCCTAGCAGAAACACCATATATTTT.

The rearrangement uses TRBV2 and TRBJ2-3; D unclear. The V end lost 2 bases, the J end lost 2 bases, and 8 bases lay between the germline ends. This CDR3 is built from 14 residues. Germline CDR1 is SNHLY and CDR2 is FYNNEI. In DNA, the CDR3 is TGTGCCAGCAGTGAAAGATCTTTCACAGATACGCAGTATTTT. As protein: CASSERSFTDTQYF.

The chain carries TRBV6-5 and TRBJ2-5; perhaps TRBD1 as D (6 bases). V lost 6 bases to trimming and J lost 3 bases, with 17 bases between them. CDR1 is MNHEY, CDR2 SVGAGI, per germline. This CDR3 region has 15 residues. CDR3 region: CASRISGTLKETQYF. CDR3 bases: TGTGCCAGCAGGATCTCCGGGACACTCAAAGAGACCCAGTACTTC.

The rearrangement joins TRBV19 to TRBJ1-1; perhaps TRBD1 as D (5 bases). CDR1 is LNHDA, CDR2 SQIVND, per germline (reference sequence). This CDR3 comprises 13 residues. Trimming removed 4 bases at V and 1 base at J, with 7 bases between. The CDR3 sequence: CASSTQGNTEAFF. The CDR3 bases are TGTGCCAGTAGTACCCAGGGGAACACTGAAGCTTTCTTT.

This clone was seen only once. The rearrangement joins TRBV7-2 to TRBJ2-7; 7 bases are a match to TRBD2. V was pared by 6 bases and J by 3 bases, with 8 bases of the junction left unmatched. The CDR3 runs to 14 residues. Per the germline V gene, CDR1 is SGHTA and CDR2 is FQGNSA. CDR3 sequence reads: CASSWGGRFYEQYF. Written as DNA, the CDR3 is TGTGCCAGCAGTTGGGGGGGGAGATTCTACGAGCAGTACTTC.

V and J are TRBV6-8 and TRBJ2-1; 9 bases agree with TRBD2. Germline CDR1 and CDR2: MNHGY and SAAAGT. The V segment lost 6 bases and the J segment 5 bases; nucleotides outside the gene matches: 8. This CDR3 spans 15 amino acids. CDR3 sequence (DNA): TGTGCCAGCAGCCAGACTAGCGGCAAAAACAATGAGCAGTTCTTC. Translating gives CASSQTSGKNNEQFF.

This chain's CDR3 is CASSAQGHSYEQYF. The CDR3, as DNA: TGTGCCAGCAGCGCACAGGGACACTCCTACGAGCAGTACTTC. The chain joins TRBV11-2 to TRBJ2-7; D possibly corresponds to TRBD1 (6 bases). The CDR3 runs to 14 residues. CDR1 and CDR2 from the germline V gene are SGHAT and FQNNGV. V dropped 5 bases and J dropped 0 bases, with 11 bases sitting between them.

The gene calls are TRBV29-1 and TRBJ2-3, with 11 bases aligning to TRBD1. The CDR3 runs 14 residues. V lost 6 bases and J lost 5; bases outside the gene matches: 7. Germline V lookup: CDR1 SQVTM, CDR2 ANQGSEA. CDR3 nucleotides: TGCAGCGTGGAGGACAGGGGGCAAGGAGATACGCAGTATTTT. Its protein product is CSVEDRGQGDTQYF.

The V gene is TRBV6-6, the J gene TRBJ1-4, with TRBD1 identical over 10 bases. The junction had 8 bases not matched to a gene; V was cut back by 7 bases and J by 6 bases. This CDR3 comprises 15 residues. From germline, CDR1 is MNHNY and CDR2 SVGAGI (reference sequence). The CDR3 is CASTDRGREYEKLFF. The CDR3 region has the DNA TGTGCCAGCACCGACAGGGGGCGAGAATATGAAAAACTGTTTTTT.

Only one count was recorded for this clone. The rearrangement joins TRBV5-5 to TRBJ2-1; D ambiguous. In germline, CDR1 is SGHKS, CDR2 YYEKEE (reference sequence). V lost 0 bases and J lost 14, with 21 bases in between. CDR3 size: 15 residues. CDR3 nucleotide sequence: TGTGCCAGCAGCTTGGGTGGTAGCCCTCACTTCTGGGAGTTCTTC. Its protein product is CASSLGGSPHFWEFF.

The chain uses TRBV5-1 and TRBJ2-7; D not resolved. Trimming removed 0 bases at V and 0 bases at J, with 4 bases between. Germline CDR1 is SGHRS and CDR2 is YFSETQ. This CDR3 spans 13 amino acids. DNA for the CDR3: TGCGCCAGCAGCTTGGCCCCCTCCTACGAGCAGTACTTC. Translated: CASSLAPSYEQYF.

This clone was counted between two and nine times. This sequence joins TRBV5-1 and TRBJ1-4; a weak D match, TRBD1 (5 bases). The CDR3 totals 15 residues. V was pared by 0 bases and J by 10 bases, with 16 bases between. The germline V gene has CDR1 SGHRS and CDR2 YFSETQ. The CDR3 sequence is CASSLADGPQGKLFF. CDR3 in DNA: TGCGCCAGCAGCTTGGCCGACGGGCCTCAGGGAAAACTGTTTTTT.

J is TRBJ2-7 and V is TRBV5-6; D is ambiguous. CDR3 length: 13 amino acids. The V gene lost 1 base and the J gene lost 2 bases, with 7 bases spanning the gap. Germline V gives CDR1 SGHDT, CDR2 YYEEEE. The DNA of the CDR3 is TGTGCCAGCAGCTTGACTTCTGCCTACGAGCAGTACTTC. It yields the protein CASSLTSAYEQYF.

The chain links TRBV7-6 to TRBJ2-1; 7 nucleotides line up with TRBD2. Germline CDR1 is SGHVS and CDR2 is FNYEAQ. CDR3 length: 17 amino acids. J was trimmed by 4 bases and V by 5 bases; bases with no gene match: 14. CDR3 protein: CASSLPSSGPSYNEQFF. In nucleotides, the CDR3 is TGTGCCAGCAGCCTCCCGTCTAGCGGTCCCTCATACAATGAGCAGTTCTTC.

The rearrangement links TRBV2 to TRBJ2-5; 8 nucleotides line up with TRBD1. The CDR3 loop spans 14 amino acids. Germline lookup yields CDR1 SNHLY and CDR2 FYNNEI. The junction had 7 bases not matched to a gene; V was cut back by 5 bases and J by 5 bases. The CDR3 DNA reads TGTGCCAGCAGTTGGGACAGGTCGGGGGAGACCCAGTACTTC. It is translated as CASSWDRSGETQYF.

J is TRBJ2-7 and V is TRBV5-6; maybe TRBD1 (5 bases). Germline CDR1 SGHDT, CDR2 YYEEEE. The CDR3 is 19 amino acids. Trimming left V 2 bases short and J 2 bases short, with 26 bases between. CDR3 bases: TGTGCCAGCAGCTTCCTATCCAACTCAGGGTTCTGGCTAGCCTACGAGCAGTACTTC. This codes for CASSFLSNSGFWLAYEQYF.

A few counts support this clone. This rearrangement joins TRBV5-1 to TRBJ1-3, with unresolved D. The germline V gene encodes CDR1 SGHRS and CDR2 YFSETQ. CDR3 size: 14 residues. Trimming took 0 bases from V and 3 from J, leaving 7 bases between them. The CDR3 DNA follows: TGCGCCAGCAGCTTGGATCCAGTTGGAAACACCATATATTTT. Amino acid sequence: CASSLDPVGNTIYF.

This chain links TRBV11-2 with TRBJ2-5; D gene uncertain. Germline V gene sequence: CDR1 SGHAT, CDR2 FQNNGV. Trimming cost V 3 bases and J 5 bases, with 7 bases left between them. CDR3 length equals 12 residues. The CDR3: CASSFAEETQYF. The CDR3 DNA is TGTGCCAGCAGCTTTGCGGAGGAGACCCAGTACTTC.